The T cell receptor (beta chain) described here comes from a study of T-cell reconstitution after alpha-beta-depleted transplantation in children. This clonotype has only a few counts. Its antigen is currently unknown. This sample's TCRbeta library carried unique molecular identifier barcodes. TCRdb ran MiXCR on the PCR reads and lists one entry per CDR3 protein. The table shows 580,000 or so distinct CDR3 sequences, with roughly 24% occurring only once. Study results and caveats: At around two months after transplant, the alpha-beta T cells were reportedly derived from several hundred expanded clones that came from non-depleted graft cells.

This CDR3 comprises 13 residues. Germline V lookup: CDR1 DFQATT, CDR2 SNEGSKA (reference sequence). Trimming took 3 bases from V and 5 from J, leaving 10 bases between them. The sequencing used PBMCs, mostly from graft donor cells, collected 360 days after TCRalphabeta/CD19-depleted stem cell transplant. The receptor comes from a boy less than two years old who had a stem cell transplant for acute myeloid leukemia, so the T cells may come from the graft donor. The chain employs TRBV20-1 and TRBJ2-2; D is perhaps TRBD1 or TRBD2 (6 bases each). CDR3: CSAREGGTGELFF. CDR3 bases: TGCAGTGCTAGGGAGGGGGGAACCGGGGAGCTGTTTTTT.